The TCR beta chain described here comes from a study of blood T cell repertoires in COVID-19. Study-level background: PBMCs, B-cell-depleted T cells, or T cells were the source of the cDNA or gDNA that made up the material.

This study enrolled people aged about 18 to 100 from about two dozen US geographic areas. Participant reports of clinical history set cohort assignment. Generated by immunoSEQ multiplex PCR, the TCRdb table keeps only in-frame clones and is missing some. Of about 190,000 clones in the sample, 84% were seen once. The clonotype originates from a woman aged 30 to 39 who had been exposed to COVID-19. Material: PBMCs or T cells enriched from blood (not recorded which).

The CDR3 DNA follows: TGCAGCGTCCACATGGGTCGGGGGTACGAATACAATGAGCAGTTCTTC. This sequence encodes CSVHMGRGYEYNEQFF. The V gene is TRBV29-1, the J gene TRBJ2-1, with a weak D call TRBD2 (6 bases). With 6 bases removed from V and 4 bases from J, the gap between germline ends came to 22 bases. The germline V gene has CDR1 SQVTM and CDR2 ANQGSEA. The CDR3 is made up of 16 amino acids.